These 26 T cell receptor beta chains were sequenced from one sample in a study of cytomegalovirus exposure and HLA in healthy donors. In the PCR, 60 Vbeta and 13 Jbeta primers were used. TCRdb keeps only in-frame clones here, not all; method: immunoSEQ multiplex PCR. The repertoire holds some 40,000 clones, around 70% seen once, with roughly 6.3% in the top ten. What was sequenced was PBMCs. Every receptor here comes from a man aged 25 to 40 in good health and CMV-seronegative.

The chain joins TRBV11-2 to TRBJ2-1; tentatively, D is TRBD2 (6 bases). Between the trimmed V and J ends, which lost 5 bases and 8 bases, there was a span of 13 bases. The CDR3 totals 13 residues. Per germline, CDR1 SGHAT and CDR2 FQNNGV. In DNA, the CDR3 is TGTGCCAGCAGCCCTCGACTAGTCGATGAGCAGTTCTTC. Residues: CASSPRLVDEQFF.

This chain connects TRBV7-9 to TRBJ2-1; 8 positions match TRBD1. Germline V CDR1 and CDR2: SEHNR, FQNEAQ (reference sequence). The CDR3 contains 13 residues. The trim removed 3 bases at V and 8 bases at J, leaving 3 bases unmatched. CDR3 sequence reads: CASSFDRGYEQFF. The CDR3 DNA reads as TGTGCCAGCAGCTTCGACAGGGGCTATGAGCAGTTCTTC.

The chain has TRBV18 and TRBJ2-3; 13 bases are shared with TRBD2. J gave up 6 bases and V 5 bases, and 14 bases lay outside the gene matches. This CDR3 is built from 18 residues. Germline CDR1 is KGHSH and CDR2 is LQKENI. DNA for the CDR3: TGTGCCAGCTCAACTATTAACCGACTAGCGGGAGGAGGGGATACGCAGTATTTT. Translation: CASSTINRLAGGGDTQYF.

The V gene is TRBV30, the J gene TRBJ2-5, with 11 bases identical to TRBD2. The V gene end was trimmed by 4 bases and the J gene end by 4 bases; junction bases not matched to a gene: 5. Germline CDR1 reads GTSNPN; CDR2 reads SVGIG (reference sequence). This CDR3 has 14 amino acids. CDR3: CAWTALAGGETQYF. For the CDR3, the DNA is TGTGCCTGGACGGCCCTAGCGGGAGGAGAGACCCAGTACTTC.

J is TRBJ1-2 and V is TRBV18; 7 bases map to TRBD1. Germline V gene lookup returns CDR1 KGHSH and CDR2 LQKENI. The CDR3 extends over 14 amino acids. With V trimmed by 0 bases and J by 8 bases, 6 bases remained unmatched. CDR3 amino acids: CASSPPSQGVGYTF. The CDR3 bases are TGTGCCAGCTCACCACCGTCCCAGGGGGTCGGCTACACCTTC.

This clone has a handful of counts. The chain couples TRBV6-5 to TRBJ1-2, with D possibly TRBD1 on 6 matching bases. V was pared by 8 bases and J by 8 bases, with 15 bases between. This CDR3 is 12 amino acids long. Germline lookup yields CDR1 MNHEY and CDR2 SVGAGI. The CDR3 reads CASSHRADGYTF. The CDR3 bases are TGTGCCAGCTCCCACAGGGCCGACGGCTACACCTTC.

This clone occurred a few times. The genes are TRBV6-1 and TRBJ1-5; D gene ambiguous. Germline lookup yields CDR1 MNHNS and CDR2 SASEGT. V was shortened by 6 bases and J by 8 bases, with 17 bases between the two germline ends. CDR3 length: 14 amino acids. Here the CDR3 DNA reads TGTGCCAGCAGACCTTCGCGAACCCCGGAGCCCCAGCATTTT. It translates to CASRPSRTPEPQHF.

V gene TRBV9 combines with J gene TRBJ2-5; weak D call: TRBD2 (6 bases). V was clipped by 3 bases and J by 2 bases, with 8 bases between them. This CDR3 contains 13 residues. Germline CDR1 and CDR2: SGDLS and YYNGEE. As DNA, the CDR3 is TGTGCCAGCAGCGGACGGGGGCAAGAGACCCAGTACTTC. This codes for CASSGRGQETQYF.

Concerning this clone: One junction end does not reproduce the germline sequence, and a read error may be involved. This chain links TRBV7-9 with TRBJ2-3, with TRBD2 identical over 8 bases. The CDR3 runs 17 residues. From germline, CDR1 is SEHNR and CDR2 FQNEAQ (reference sequence). Written as DNA, the CDR3 is TGTTCCAGCAGCTCCTCGGGAGGGAGGAGGGCCACAGATACGCAGTATTTT. Its protein is CSSSSSGGRRATDTQYF.

This chain links TRBV5-1 with TRBJ2-1, with 7 bases fitting TRBD2. The CDR3 spans 14 residues. J gave up 9 bases and V 0 bases, and 6 bases lay outside the gene matches. The V gene's germline CDR1 is SGHRS and CDR2 YFSETQ. In nucleotides, the CDR3 is TGCGCCAGCAGCTTGGCGGGAGGCCTACCTGAGCAGTTCTTC. Amino acids: CASSLAGGLPEQFF. Supplemented by reference TRBV5-1 and TRBJ2-1, the full variable domain reads KAGVTQTPRYLIKTRGQQVTLSCSPISGHRSVSWYQQTPGQGLQFLFEYFSETQRNKGNFPGRFSGRQFSNSRSEMNVSTLELGDSALYLCASSLAGGLPEQFFGPGTRLTVL.

V gene TRBV28 combines with J gene TRBJ2-7, with TRBD1 matching 10 bases. Per the germline V gene, CDR1 is MDHEN and CDR2 is SYDVKM. With V trimmed by 6 bases and J by 2 bases, 7 bases remained unmatched. This CDR3 is built from 15 residues. CDR3 loop: CASREGGTGAYEQYF. The CDR3 DNA reads TGTGCCAGCAGGGAAGGAGGGACAGGGGCCTACGAGCAGTACTTC.

A remark on this clone: Relative to the germline gene, one junction end is altered; a read error may explain this. The rearrangement joins TRBV5-1 to TRBJ1-2, with D maybe TRBD1 (6 bases). There are 16 residues in the CDR3. Germline CDR1 is SGHRS and CDR2 is YFSETQ. The CDR3 DNA sequence: TGCGCCAGCAGCTTGGCCGCGGGGGCATCTAACTATGGCTACCCCTTC. It is translated as CASSLAAGASNYGYPF. Together with reference TRBV5-1 and TRBJ1-2, the CDR3 gives the full variable domain: KAGVTQTPRYLIKTRGQQVTLSCSPISGHRSVSWYQQTPGQGLQFLFEYFSETQRNKGNFPGRFSGRQFSNSRSEMNVSTLELGDSALYLCASSLAAGASNYGYPFGSGTRLTVV.

This clone is a singleton in its sample. This rearrangement joins TRBV4-2 to TRBJ2-3; D possibly corresponds to TRBD2 (7 bases). CDR1 is LGHNA, CDR2 YNFKEQ, per germline. This CDR3 has 15 residues. V lost 1 base and J 4 bases, leaving 12 bases between the germline ends. CDR3 in amino acids: CASSQGRGAADTQYF. Written as DNA, the CDR3 is TGTGCCAGCAGCCAAGGTCGGGGGGCTGCAGATACGCAGTATTTT.

V usage is TRBV19 and J usage is TRBJ2-1; 9 bases are a match to TRBD2. The junction had 11 bases not matched to a gene; V was cut back by 4 bases and J by 13 bases. CDR3 length: 14 amino acids. The germline CDR1 and CDR2 sequences are LNHDA and SQIVND (reference sequence). CDR3 sequence: CASSKEKGGTSQFF. In nucleotides, the CDR3 is TGTGCCAGTAGTAAAGAAAAAGGGGGGACTAGCCAGTTCTTC.

This sequence joins TRBV2 and TRBJ1-1, with D possibly being TRBD1 (6 bases). Germline V CDR1 and CDR2: SNHLY, FYNNEI. V was clipped by 4 bases and J by 5 bases, with 20 bases between them. This CDR3 is built from 16 residues. The CDR3 DNA sequence: TGTGCCAGCAGTGCTTCGGCAGGCTCCAGGGGAACTGAAGCTTTCTTT. This translates into CASSASAGSRGTEAFF.

The chain carries TRBV7-9 and TRBJ2-1; D not resolved. CDR1 is SEHNR, CDR2 FQNEAQ, per germline (reference sequence). V dropped 4 bases and J dropped 4 bases, with 11 bases sitting between them. This CDR3 is 14 amino acids long. The CDR3 DNA reads as TGTGCCAGCAGCTCCTCGACACTGTACAATGAGCAGTTCTTC. Its protein product is CASSSSTLYNEQFF.

This clone occurred a few times. The chain combines TRBV5-1 with TRBJ2-7, with D perhaps TRBD1 (6 bases). V was cut by 0 bases and J by 3 bases, with 10 bases left in between. In germline, CDR1 is SGHRS, CDR2 YFSETQ. CDR3 length: 14 residues. CDR3 in amino acids: CASSLGQVSYEQYF. The CDR3 nucleotides read TGCGCCAGCAGCTTGGGACAGGTGAGCTACGAGCAGTACTTC.

The gene calls are TRBV7-3 and TRBJ2-2; TRBD1 matches at 8 bases. CDR3 length: 14 residues. The germline gives CDR1 SGHTA, CDR2 FQGTGA. J lost 6 bases, V lost 5 bases, and 5 bases had no gene match. The DNA of the CDR3 is TGTGCCAGCAGCGCTCAGGGGGCATCCGGGGAGCTGTTTTTT. This codes for CASSAQGASGELFF.

V usage is TRBV6-1 and J usage is TRBJ2-3, with D possibly being TRBD1 (6 bases). CDR1 is MNHNS and CDR2 is SASEGT in the germline V gene. Trimming removed 2 bases at V and 0 bases at J, with 9 bases between. The CDR3 contains 15 residues. The CDR3 nucleotides read TGTGCCAGCAGTGAAAGAGGACAGAGCACAGATACGCAGTATTTT. Translated, it gives CASSERGQSTDTQYF.

The rearrangement joins TRBV7-9 to TRBJ1-2; 11 nucleotides agree with TRBD1. Germline CDR1 and CDR2: SEHNR and FQNEAQ (reference sequence). The CDR3 consists of 14 residues. Trimming removed 5 bases from V and 6 bases from J; junction bases left unmatched: 5. The CDR3 here is CASSLGTGGNGYTF. The CDR3 coding sequence is TGTGCCAGCAGCCTCGGGACAGGGGGTAATGGCTACACCTTC.

This clone was detected only once. This CDR3 reads CASSRGEYNSPLHF. CDR3 coding DNA: TGTGCCAGCAGCCGGGGAGAGTATAATTCACCCCTCCACTTT. The V and J genes are TRBV14 and TRBJ1-6; D unclear. There are 14 residues in the CDR3. The germline V gene has CDR1 SGHDN and CDR2 FVKESK. Trimming removed 4 bases from V and 4 bases from J, with 8 bases in between. The full variable domain, rest sourced from reference TRBV14 and TRBJ1-6, is EAGVTQFPSHSVIEKGQTVTLRCDPISGHDNLYWYRRVMGKEIKFLLHFVKESKQDESGMPNNRFLAERTGGTYSTLKVQPAELEDSGVYFCASSRGEYNSPLHFGNGTRLTVT.

The CDR3 nucleotides read TGTGCCTGGAGTTCCCGGGACACCTCGAGGTACGAGCAGTACTTC. Translating it yields CAWSSRDTSRYEQYF. The chain is built from TRBV30 and TRBJ2-7, with D possibly being TRBD1 (6 bases). This CDR3 region has 15 residues. Per the germline V gene, CDR1 is GTSNPN and CDR2 is SVGIG (reference sequence). V lost 2 bases to trimming and J lost 4 bases, with 18 bases between them.

The chain recombines TRBV7-6 with TRBJ1-2, with a tentative D call TRBD1 (6 bases). Trimming cost V 7 bases and J 0 bases, with 15 bases left between them. This CDR3 has 15 residues. The germline CDR1 and CDR2 sequences are SGHVS and FNYEAQ. CDR3 sequence (DNA): TGTGCCAGCACGGGGATAGGGACAACTAACTATGGCTACACCTTC. Its translation is CASTGIGTTNYGYTF.

This chain joins TRBV2 and TRBJ1-5; D possibly corresponds to TRBD1 (6 bases). Germline loops: CDR1 SNHLY, CDR2 FYNNEI. This CDR3 has 16 residues. Trimming removed 6 bases from V and 0 bases from J, with 15 bases in between. The CDR3 here is CASRDPQGYSNQPQHF. As DNA, the CDR3 is TGTGCCAGCAGGGACCCTCAGGGGTATAGCAATCAGCCCCAGCATTTT.

This clone was observed a handful of times. The chain recombines TRBV18 with TRBJ1-6; D gene unclear. V was clipped by 2 bases and J by 8 bases, with 19 bases between them. Germline V lookup: CDR1 KGHSH, CDR2 LQKENI. The CDR3 sequence is 17 residues long. The CDR3 reads CASSPTRVIHDDSPLHF. The CDR3 DNA follows: TGTGCCAGCTCACCAACTCGGGTGATTCACGACGATTCACCCCTCCACTTT.

The V gene is TRBV5-4, the J gene TRBJ1-6; TRBD1 might be the D (6 bases). Trimming removed 0 bases from V and 4 bases from J, with 17 bases in between. CDR1 and CDR2 (germline): SGHNT, YYREEE (reference sequence). The CDR3 sequence is 18 residues long. This CDR3 is CASSLARGGGSYNSPLHF. As DNA, the CDR3 is TGTGCCAGCAGCTTGGCCAGGGGTGGTGGATCATATAATTCACCCCTCCACTTT.